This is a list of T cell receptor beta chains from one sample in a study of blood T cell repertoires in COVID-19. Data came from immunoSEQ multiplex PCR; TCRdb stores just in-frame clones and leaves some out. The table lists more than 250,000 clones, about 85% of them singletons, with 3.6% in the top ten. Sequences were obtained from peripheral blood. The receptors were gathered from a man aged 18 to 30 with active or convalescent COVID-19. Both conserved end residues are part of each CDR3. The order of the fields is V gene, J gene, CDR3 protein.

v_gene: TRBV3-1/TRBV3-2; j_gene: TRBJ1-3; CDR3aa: CASSQRQGLSGNTIYF
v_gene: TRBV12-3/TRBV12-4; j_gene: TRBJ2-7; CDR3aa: CASSPGTGHEQYF
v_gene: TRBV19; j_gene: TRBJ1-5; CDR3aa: CASSPGPNQPQHF
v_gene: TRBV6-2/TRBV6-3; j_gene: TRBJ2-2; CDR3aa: CASSSPTGEINTGELFF
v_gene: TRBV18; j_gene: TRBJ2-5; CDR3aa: CASSRDRQETQYF
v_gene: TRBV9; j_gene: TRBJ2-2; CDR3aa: CASRGAGGNTGELFF
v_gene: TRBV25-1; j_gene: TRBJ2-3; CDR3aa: CASSQTGSTDTQYF
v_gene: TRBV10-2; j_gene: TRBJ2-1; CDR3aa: CASSIFAQGQTNNEQFF
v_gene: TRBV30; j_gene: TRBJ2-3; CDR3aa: CASRLAAGNTQYF
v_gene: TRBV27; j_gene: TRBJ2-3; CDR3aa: CASSLYGRTNTDTQYF
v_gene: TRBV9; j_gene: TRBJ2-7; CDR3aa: CASSLGRGGLTYEQYF
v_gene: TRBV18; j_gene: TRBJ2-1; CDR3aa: CASSQLGTSGEGNEQFF
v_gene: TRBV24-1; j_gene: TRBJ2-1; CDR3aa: CATSDFMDSNEQFF
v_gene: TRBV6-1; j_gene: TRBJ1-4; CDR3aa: CASSETQNEKLFF
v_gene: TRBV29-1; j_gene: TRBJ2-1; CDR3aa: CSASQYNEQFF
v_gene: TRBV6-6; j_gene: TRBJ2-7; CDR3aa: CASSSWDREGQYF
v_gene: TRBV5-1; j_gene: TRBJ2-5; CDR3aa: CASSLAGAGETQYF
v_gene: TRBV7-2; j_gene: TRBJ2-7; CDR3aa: CASSLVGTGVTYEQYF
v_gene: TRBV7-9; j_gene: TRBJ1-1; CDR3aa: CASSFGTGLNTEAFF
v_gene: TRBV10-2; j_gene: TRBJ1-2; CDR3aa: CASSADRPGGYTF
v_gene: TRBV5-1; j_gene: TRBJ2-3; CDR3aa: CASSSDRMGKDTQYF
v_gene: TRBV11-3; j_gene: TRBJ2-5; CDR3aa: CASSLGDRHQETQYF
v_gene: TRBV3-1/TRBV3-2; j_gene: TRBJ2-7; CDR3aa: CASSQLAGSYEQYF
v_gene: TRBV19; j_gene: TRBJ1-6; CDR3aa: CASTPGGRLNSPLHF
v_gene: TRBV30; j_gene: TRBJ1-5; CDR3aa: CAWNLQGPDQPQHF
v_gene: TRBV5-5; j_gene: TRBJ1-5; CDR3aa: CASSRDTDRSQPQHF
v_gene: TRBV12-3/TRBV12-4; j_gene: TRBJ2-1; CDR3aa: CASSPTEGGYRFF
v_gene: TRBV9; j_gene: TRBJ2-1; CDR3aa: CASSRDNEQFF
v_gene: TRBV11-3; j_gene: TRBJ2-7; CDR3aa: CASSGSSYEQYF
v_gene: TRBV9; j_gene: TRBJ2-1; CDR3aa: CASSVNEIHNEQFF
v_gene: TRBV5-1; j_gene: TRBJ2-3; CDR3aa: CASSLLSGATDTQYF
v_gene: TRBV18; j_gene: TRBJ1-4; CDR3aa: CASSRDRENEKLFF
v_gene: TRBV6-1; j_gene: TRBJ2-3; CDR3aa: CASSDGQWVDTQYF
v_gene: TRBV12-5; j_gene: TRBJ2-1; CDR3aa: CASTREVISYNEQFF
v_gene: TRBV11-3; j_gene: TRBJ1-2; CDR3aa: CASSLDSGFVGDYTF
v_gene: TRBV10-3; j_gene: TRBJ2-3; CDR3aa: CAISGPGTGAMDTQYF
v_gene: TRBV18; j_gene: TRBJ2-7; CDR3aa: CASSPSVGQGYEQYF
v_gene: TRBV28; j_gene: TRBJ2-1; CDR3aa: CASSLPTAGNEQFF
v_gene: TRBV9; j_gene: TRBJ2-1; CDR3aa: CASSRGGGNYNEQFF
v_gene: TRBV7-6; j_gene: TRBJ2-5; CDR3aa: CASSRYQETQYF
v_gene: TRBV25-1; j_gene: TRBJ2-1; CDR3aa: CASSKGQGANEQFF
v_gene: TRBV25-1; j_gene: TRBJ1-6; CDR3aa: CASADRGTSYNSPLHF
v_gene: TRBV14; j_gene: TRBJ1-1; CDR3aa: CASSPAVNTEAFF
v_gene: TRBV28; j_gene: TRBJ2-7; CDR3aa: CASSSGTGGYEQYF
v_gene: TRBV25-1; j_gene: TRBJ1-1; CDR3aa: CASSPWGEGTEAFF
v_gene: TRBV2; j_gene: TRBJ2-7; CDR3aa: CASRPGVLSYEQYF
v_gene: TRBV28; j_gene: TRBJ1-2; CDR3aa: CASSLPTGTGEAGYTF
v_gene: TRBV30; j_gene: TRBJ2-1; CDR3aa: CAWRLSGSLYEQFF
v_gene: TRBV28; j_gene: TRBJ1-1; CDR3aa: CASSWGGRSNTEAFF
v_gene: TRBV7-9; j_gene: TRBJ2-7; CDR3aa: CASHSGTNYEQYF
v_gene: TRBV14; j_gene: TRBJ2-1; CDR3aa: CASSQGPPGLASHNEQFF
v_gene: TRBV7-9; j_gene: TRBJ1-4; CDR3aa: CASSPGWTGVTNEKLFF
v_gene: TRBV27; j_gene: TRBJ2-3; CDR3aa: CASRGPDTQYF
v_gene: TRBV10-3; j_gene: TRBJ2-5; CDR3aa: CAISPSLQGRETQYF
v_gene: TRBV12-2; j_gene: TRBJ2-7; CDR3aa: CASRLALGGTGGREQYF